This paragraph reports one TCR beta chain. The antigen remains undetermined. Trimming at V came to 4 bases and at J to 2 bases, leaving 5 bases not matched to a gene. In germline, CDR1 is SEHNR, CDR2 FQNEAQ (reference sequence). The CDR3 has 14 residues. Time point here: week 23, last vaccination. Each vaccine dose was 300 ug of mutant IDH1 20-mer peptide, with topical imiquimod. These data originate in a study of a mutant IDH1 vaccine in newly diagnosed glioma. Study-wide context: Most patients had radiochemotherapy with temozolomide before enrollment; others had one alone.

Using immunoSEQ multiplex PCR, the repertoire was profiled, and TCRdb retains in-frame clones only, with some absent. The sample carries some 11,000 clones, around 88% recorded once. The rearrangement joins TRBV7-9 to TRBJ2-7; 7 bases line up with TRBD1. The source of this sequence is a woman in her forties with glioma. Some clones in this sample may be carry-over from other donors' samples. This specimen was PBMCs, taken from a glioma patient whose treatment included an IDH1 peptide vaccine. The CDR3 loop is CASSSADRAYEQYF. CDR3 in DNA: TGTGCCAGCAGCTCAGCAGACAGGGCCTACGAGCAGTACTTC. The whole variable domain, filled in from reference TRBV7-9 and TRBJ2-7, reads DTGVSQNPRHKITKRGQNVTFRCDPISEHNRLYWYRQTLGQGPEFLTYFQNEAQLEKSRLLSDRFSAERPKGSFSTLEIQRTEQGDSAMYLCASSSADRAYEQYFGPGTRLTVT.